Sequencing of this TCR beta chain was carried out in a study of OX40 agonist ivuxolimab in advanced cancers. V shed 0 bases, J shed 10 bases, and the junction held 6 bases outside the gene matches. The CDR3 has 14 amino acids. Germline-derived CDR1 and CDR2 are SGHRS and YFSETQ. Clones were sequenced by immunoSEQ multiplex PCR, and TCRdb holds only the in-frame ones, with some missing. The data contain roughly 16,000 clones, about 76% of them singletons. The TCR was taken from an adult with an advanced solid tumor such as melanoma, head and neck, liver or kidney cancer. V usage is TRBV5-1 and J usage is TRBJ2-3; 9 bases map to TRBD2. This sample comprised CD4+ or CD8+ T cells sorted from blood, obtained in a trial of the OX40 agonist ivuxolimab. CDR3 bases: TGCGCCAGCAGCTTGGGCGGGGGGGTAGAGTCGCAGTATTTT. This codes for CASSLGGGVESQYF. Combining the CDR3 with reference TRBV5-1 and TRBJ2-3 gives the whole variable domain KAGVTQTPRYLIKTRGQQVTLSCSPISGHRSVSWYQQTPGQGLQFLFEYFSETQRNKGNFPGRFSGRQFSNSRSEMNVSTLELGDSALYLCASSLGGGVESQYFGPGTRLTVL.